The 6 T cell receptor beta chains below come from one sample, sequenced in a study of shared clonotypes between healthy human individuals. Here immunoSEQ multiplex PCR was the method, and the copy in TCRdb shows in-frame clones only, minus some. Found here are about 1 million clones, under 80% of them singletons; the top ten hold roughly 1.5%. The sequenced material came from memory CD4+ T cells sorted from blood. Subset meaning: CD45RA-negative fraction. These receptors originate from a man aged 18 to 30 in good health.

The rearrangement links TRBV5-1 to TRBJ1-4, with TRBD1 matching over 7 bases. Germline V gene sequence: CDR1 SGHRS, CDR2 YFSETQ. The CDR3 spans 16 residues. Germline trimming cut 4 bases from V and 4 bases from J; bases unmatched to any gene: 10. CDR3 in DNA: TGCGCCAGCAGCCCGACAGGGAACTTCGGTAATGAAAAACTGTTTTTT. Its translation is CASSPTGNFGNEKLFF.

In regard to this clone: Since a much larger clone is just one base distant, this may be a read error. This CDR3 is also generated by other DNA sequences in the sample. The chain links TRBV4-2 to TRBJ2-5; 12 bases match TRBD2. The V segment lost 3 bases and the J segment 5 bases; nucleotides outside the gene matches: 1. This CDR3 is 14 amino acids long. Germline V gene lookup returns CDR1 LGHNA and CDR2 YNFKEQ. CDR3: CASSQTSGGETQYF. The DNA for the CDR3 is TGTGCCAGCAGCCAGACTAGCGGGGGTGAGACCCAGTACTTC.

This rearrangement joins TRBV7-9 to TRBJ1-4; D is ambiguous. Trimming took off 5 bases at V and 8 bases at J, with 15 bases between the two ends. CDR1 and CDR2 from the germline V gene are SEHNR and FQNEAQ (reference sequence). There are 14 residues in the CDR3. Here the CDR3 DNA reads TGTGCCAGCAGCCCATCGAGGCCGGAGGAAAAACTGTTTTTT. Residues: CASSPSRPEEKLFF.

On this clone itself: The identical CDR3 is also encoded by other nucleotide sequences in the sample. This chain's CDR3 is CASSAGETQYF. CDR3 bases: TGTGCCAGCAGCGCCGGAGAGACCCAGTACTTC. The rearrangement uses TRBV2 and TRBJ2-5; D is ambiguous. The CDR3 is 11 amino acids. CDR1 is SNHLY and CDR2 is FYNNEI in the germline V gene. V shed 6 bases and J shed 4 bases, with 6 bases lying between them.

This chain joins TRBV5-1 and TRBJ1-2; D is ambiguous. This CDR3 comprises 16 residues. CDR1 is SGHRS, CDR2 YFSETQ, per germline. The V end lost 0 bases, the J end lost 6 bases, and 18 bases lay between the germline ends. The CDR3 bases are TGCGCCAGCAGCTTGGGGGTCCGGGAGGGCATTGATGGCTACACCTTC. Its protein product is CASSLGVREGIDGYTF.

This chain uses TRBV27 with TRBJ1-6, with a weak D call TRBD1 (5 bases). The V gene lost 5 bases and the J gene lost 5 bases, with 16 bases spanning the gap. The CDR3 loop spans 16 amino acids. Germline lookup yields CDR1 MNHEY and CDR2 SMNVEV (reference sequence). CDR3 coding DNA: TGTGCCAGCAGTCAAACAGGTTATGTCAATAATTCACCCCTCCACTTT. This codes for CASSQTGYVNNSPLHF.